This passage covers 17 T cell receptor beta chains from one sample sequenced in a study of shared clonotypes between healthy human individuals. Sequencing was performed with immunoSEQ multiplex PCR; in TCRdb, only in-frame clones are kept and a portion is missing. The sample has about 230,000 clones, 60% to 80% seen once. The specimen was memory CD4+ T cells sorted from blood. As for subset: CD45RA-negative fraction. The receptors stem from a man aged 25 to 40 in good health.

This chain uses TRBV25-1 with TRBJ2-5; tentative D call: TRBD1 (5 bases). Germline values: CDR1 MGHDK, CDR2 SYGVNS. The length of the CDR3 is 15 residues. V lost 5 bases to trimming and J lost 5 bases, with 18 bases between them. DNA of the CDR3: TGTGCCAGCAGTTCGAATACAGGTTCCCGGGAGACCCAGTACTTC. It codes for CASSSNTGSRETQYF. The full variable domain, rest sourced from reference TRBV25-1 and TRBJ2-5, is EADIYQTPRYLVIGTGKKITLECSQTMGHDKMYWYQQDPGMELHLIHYSYGVNSTEKGDLSSESTVSRIRTEHFPLTLESARPSHTSQYLCASSSNTGSRETQYFGPGTRLLVL.

V is TRBV5-1 and J is TRBJ2-1; 7 bases map to TRBD2. The CDR3 is made up of 13 amino acids. CDR1 is SGHRS and CDR2 is YFSETQ in the germline V gene. V gave up 4 bases and J gave up 9 bases; unmatched junction bases: 7. The DNA of the CDR3 is TGCGCCAGCAGCAAAGGACTAGATACTGAGCAGTTCTTC. It encodes CASSKGLDTEQFF.

The chain joins TRBV5-4 to TRBJ2-7, with D hard to call. CDR1 and CDR2 from the germline V gene are SGHNT and YYREEE (reference sequence). The V end was cut by 4 bases, the J end by 4 bases, with 9 bases between. CDR3 length equals 12 residues. CDR3 DNA: TGTGCCAGCAGCCTTGGGGTGTACGAGCAGTACTTC. Encoded protein: CASSLGVYEQYF.

The chain combines TRBV2 with TRBJ2-7; maybe TRBD1 (6 bases). V lost 0 bases, J lost 2 bases, and 20 bases lay in between. The CDR3 spans 18 residues. Germline values: CDR1 SNHLY, CDR2 FYNNEI. The CDR3 spells CASSEALGRGKLAYEQYF. The CDR3 DNA sequence: TGTGCCAGCAGTGAAGCGCTTGGCAGGGGAAAGTTGGCCTACGAGCAGTACTTC.

This clone has more than one count but fewer than ten. The chain joins TRBV7-2 to TRBJ2-5, with D perhaps TRBD1 or TRBD2 (6 bases each). CDR1 is SGHTA, CDR2 FQGNSA, per germline. The CDR3 length is 18 residues. V gave up 0 bases and J gave up 7 bases, with 24 bases separating them. CDR3 coding DNA: TGTGCCAGCAGCTTAGCTCCACCCCAACAGGGTCTGGGGGGGACCCAGTACTTC. The encoded protein is CASSLAPPQQGLGGTQYF.

This rearrangement joins TRBV27 to TRBJ2-7; D not resolved. Per germline, CDR1 MNHEY and CDR2 SMNVEV (reference sequence). The CDR3 runs to 16 residues. Trimming cost V 1 base and J 3 bases, with 16 bases left between them. The CDR3 loop is CASSLFLDPLIYEQYF. CDR3 bases: TGTGCCAGCAGTTTATTTCTGGACCCCCTGATCTACGAGCAGTACTTC.

The chain links TRBV10-3 to TRBJ2-3; TRBD2 matches 7 bases. This CDR3 spans 14 amino acids. CDR1 ENHRY and CDR2 SYGVKD come from the germline V gene. V lost 7 bases to trimming and J lost 1 base; unmatched junction nucleotides: 5. The CDR3 reads CAIKRAGGTDTQYF. For the CDR3, the DNA is TGTGCCATCAAGAGGGCGGGAGGCACAGATACGCAGTATTTT.

V gene TRBV5-4 combines with J gene TRBJ2-1; TRBD2 aligns across 7 bases. The CDR3 extends over 16 amino acids. The germline CDR1 and CDR2 sequences are SGHNT and YYREEE (reference sequence). With 0 bases clipped from V and 0 bases from J, the junction kept 3 bases outside the gene matches. The CDR3 loop reads CASSLDGGSSYNEQFF. Here the CDR3 DNA reads TGTGCCAGCAGCTTGGACGGCGGGAGCTCCTACAATGAGCAGTTCTTC.

This clone was seen just once. The chain is built from TRBV5-1 and TRBJ1-2; D is uncertain. The CDR3 is 13 amino acids. Trimming removed 0 bases from V and 5 bases from J, with 8 bases in between. Germline V CDR1 and CDR2: SGHRS, YFSETQ. The CDR3 DNA is TGCGCCAGCAGCTTGGCCCAGGATTATGGCTACACCTTC. Its translation is CASSLAQDYGYTF.

The rearrangement links TRBV18 to TRBJ2-5; 8 bases match TRBD1. CDR1 and CDR2 (germline): KGHSH, LQKENI. The CDR3 contains 14 residues. J gave up 7 bases and V 2 bases, and 6 bases lay outside the gene matches. The CDR3 DNA reads TGTGCCAGCTCACCAGGACAGGGCCAGGGGACCCAGTACTTC. This gives the protein CASSPGQGQGTQYF.

The V gene is TRBV5-1, the J gene TRBJ1-4; D remains unclear. Trimming shortened V by 0 bases and J by 2 bases, and 8 bases separated the two germline ends. The CDR3 spans 15 residues. The germline gives CDR1 SGHRS, CDR2 YFSETQ. The CDR3, as DNA: TGCGCCAGCAGCTTGGATCGGCCCACTAATGAAAAACTGTTTTTT. This codes for CASSLDRPTNEKLFF.

The genes are TRBV5-8 and TRBJ2-6; D ambiguous. Germline-derived CDR1 and CDR2 are SGHTS and YDEGEE. The CDR3 loop spans 14 amino acids. V was clipped by 3 bases and J by 1 base, with 5 bases between them. The CDR3 reads CASSWLSGANVLTF. The CDR3 DNA reads as TGTGCCAGCAGCTGGTTATCTGGGGCCAACGTCCTGACTTTC.

This clone was seen just once. The chain couples TRBV5-4 to TRBJ1-1, with 7 positions matching TRBD1. The CDR3 is made up of 12 amino acids. The J segment lost 13 bases and the V segment lost 3 bases, leaving 9 bases of the junction unmatched. Germline CDR1 SGHNT, CDR2 YYREEE (reference sequence). The CDR3 DNA follows: TGTGCCAGCAGCTCTAGACAGGGAAAGGTTTTCTTT. Protein: CASSSRQGKVFF.

The rearrangement joins TRBV6-6 to TRBJ2-2; 11 bases match TRBD2. With V trimmed by 5 bases and J by 6 bases, 5 bases remained unmatched. CDR3 size: 15 residues. Germline V gene lookup returns CDR1 MNHNY and CDR2 SVGAGI (reference sequence). For the CDR3, the DNA is TGTGCCAGCAGTAAACTAGCGGGAGAGGCCGGGGAGCTGTTTTTT. As protein: CASSKLAGEAGELFF.

The chain joins TRBV4-3 to TRBJ2-7, with 11 bases that match TRBD1. The CDR3 contains 15 residues. Germline assignment: CDR1 LGHNA and CDR2 YSLEER. The V gene end was trimmed by 4 bases and the J gene end by 3 bases; junction bases not matched to a gene: 5. CDR3: CASSLWTGGGYEQYF. Written as DNA, the CDR3 is TGCGCCAGCAGCCTTTGGACAGGGGGCGGCTACGAGCAGTACTTC.

The V and J genes are TRBV30 and TRBJ2-1, with D possibly TRBD2 on 6 matching bases. CDR3 length equals 17 residues. Trimming removed 0 bases from V and 1 base from J, with 16 bases in between. CDR1 GTSNPN and CDR2 SVGIG come from the germline V gene (reference sequence). Here the CDR3 reads CAWSVISGVVSYNEQFF. The CDR3 nucleotides read TGTGCCTGGAGTGTTATATCGGGAGTCGTATCCTACAATGAGCAGTTCTTC.

The rearrangement uses TRBV5-5 and TRBJ2-1; 8 bases agree with TRBD1. The CDR3 length is 15 residues. Losses at the gene ends were 3 bases for V and 3 bases for J; bases not matched to a gene: 5. From germline, CDR1 is SGHKS and CDR2 YYEKEE (reference sequence). The CDR3 is CASSSGTGFYNEQFF. CDR3 coding DNA: TGTGCCAGCAGCTCCGGGACAGGATTCTACAATGAGCAGTTCTTC.